Listed below are T cell receptor beta chains from one sample, sequenced in a study of T cells in Graves' hyperthyroidism and ophthalmopathy. TCRdb independently ran MiXCR on the multiplex PCR reads; one entry per CDR3 protein. Found here are 500,000 to 800,000 distinct CDR3 sequences, nearly 45% of them singletons; the top ten hold more than 7%. Specimen: peripheral blood or thyroid tissue (not recorded which). These receptors all come from an adult man with Graves' disease, either hyperthyroidism or ophthalmopathy (not recorded which). Each CDR3 is given without its conserved first and last residue. Clone size is not always given. Where it is, it says once, few, many or a class for expanded clones.

v_gene	abundance	CDR3aa
TRBV9	NA	ASSSLAGDENEQY
TRBV24-1	NA	ATSDSNRAVDEQY
TRBV19	NA	ASSIDGRARTNYGYT
TRBV2	many	ASSDTFLRPQH
TRBV5-1	few	ASSLTGAIDSGYT
TRBV2	NA	ASSELRASF
TRBV7-8	NA	ASSLGISGYNSPLH
TRBV29-1	NA	SVGSRTGGTEAF
TRBV19	NA	ASSMGYLGLSDTEAF
TRBV20-1	NA	SARAADRPNTEAF
TRBV25-1	NA	ASSQDRSGRPNEQY
TRBV7-9	NA	ASSGEDRVGTEAF
TRBV20-1	NA	SARDRGYTEAF
TRBV20-1	NA	SAGRDSYNSPLH
TRBV7-9	NA	ASRVRQSEAF